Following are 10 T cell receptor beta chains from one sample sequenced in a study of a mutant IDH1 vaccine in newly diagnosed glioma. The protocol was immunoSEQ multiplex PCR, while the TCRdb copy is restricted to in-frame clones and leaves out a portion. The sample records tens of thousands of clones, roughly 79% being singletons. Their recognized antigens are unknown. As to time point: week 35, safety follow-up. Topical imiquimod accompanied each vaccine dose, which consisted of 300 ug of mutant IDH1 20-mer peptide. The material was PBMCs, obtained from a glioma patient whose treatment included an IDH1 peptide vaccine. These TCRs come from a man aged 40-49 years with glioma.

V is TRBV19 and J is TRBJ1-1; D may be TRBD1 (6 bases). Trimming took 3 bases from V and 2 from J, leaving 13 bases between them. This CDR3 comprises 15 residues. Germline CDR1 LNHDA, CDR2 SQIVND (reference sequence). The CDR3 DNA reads TGTGCCAGTAGTATCGGCGGGGGCGCCAACACTGAAGCTTTCTTT. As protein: CASSIGGGANTEAFF.

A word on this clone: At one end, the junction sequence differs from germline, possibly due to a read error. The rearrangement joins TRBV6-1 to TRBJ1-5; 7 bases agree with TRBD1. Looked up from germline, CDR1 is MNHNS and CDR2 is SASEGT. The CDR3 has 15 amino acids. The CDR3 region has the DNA TGTACCAGCGCACCCGGGGGACAGATAATTCGGCCCCAGCATTTT. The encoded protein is CTSAPGGQIIRPQHF.

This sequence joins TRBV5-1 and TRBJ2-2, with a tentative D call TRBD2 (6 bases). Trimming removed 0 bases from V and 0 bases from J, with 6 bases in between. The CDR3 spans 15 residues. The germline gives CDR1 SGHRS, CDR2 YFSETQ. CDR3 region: CASSLGLANTGELFF. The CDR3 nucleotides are TGCGCCAGCAGCTTGGGACTAGCGAACACCGGGGAGCTGTTTTTT.

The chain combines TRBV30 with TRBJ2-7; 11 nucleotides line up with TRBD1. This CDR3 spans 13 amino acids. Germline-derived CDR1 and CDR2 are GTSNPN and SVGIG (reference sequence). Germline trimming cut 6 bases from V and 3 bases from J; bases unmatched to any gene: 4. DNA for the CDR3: TGTGCCTGCAGGGACAGGGGGGACTACGAGCAGTACTTC. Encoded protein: CACRDRGDYEQYF.

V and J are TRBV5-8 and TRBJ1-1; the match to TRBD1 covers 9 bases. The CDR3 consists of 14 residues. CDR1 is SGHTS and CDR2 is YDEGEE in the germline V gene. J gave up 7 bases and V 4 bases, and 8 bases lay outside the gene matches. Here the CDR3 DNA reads TGTGCCAGCAGCCGGACAGGGGTCCCAGGTGAAGCTTTCTTT. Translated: CASSRTGVPGEAFF.

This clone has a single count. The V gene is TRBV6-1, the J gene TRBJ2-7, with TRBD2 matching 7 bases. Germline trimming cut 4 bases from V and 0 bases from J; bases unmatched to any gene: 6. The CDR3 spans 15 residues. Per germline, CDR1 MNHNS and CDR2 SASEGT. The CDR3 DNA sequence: TGTGCCAGCAGTGTCCCCCCGGGGGGCTCCTACGAGCAGTACTTC. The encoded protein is CASSVPPGGSYEQYF.

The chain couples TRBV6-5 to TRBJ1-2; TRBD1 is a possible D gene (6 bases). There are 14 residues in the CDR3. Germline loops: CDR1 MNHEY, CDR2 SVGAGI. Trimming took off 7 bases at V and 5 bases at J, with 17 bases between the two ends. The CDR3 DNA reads TGTGCCAGCATCCCGGCGGGCAGGGGTTATGGCTACACCTTC. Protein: CASIPAGRGYGYTF.

CDR3 coding DNA: TGTGCCAGTAGTACCGAAGACAGGGTCTATGGCTACACCTTC. It is translated as CASSTEDRVYGYTF. J is TRBJ1-2 and V is TRBV19, with 7 bases that match TRBD1. V lost 4 bases, J lost 4 bases, and 6 bases stayed unmatched. CDR3 size: 14 residues. Germline CDR1 and CDR2: LNHDA and SQIVND (reference sequence). Supplemented by reference TRBV19 and TRBJ1-2, the full variable domain reads DGGITQSPKYLFRKEGQNVTLSCEQNLNHDAMYWYRQDPGQGLRLIYYSQIVNDFQKGDIAEGYSVSREKKESFPLTVTSAQKNPTAFYLCASSTEDRVYGYTFGSGTRLTVV.

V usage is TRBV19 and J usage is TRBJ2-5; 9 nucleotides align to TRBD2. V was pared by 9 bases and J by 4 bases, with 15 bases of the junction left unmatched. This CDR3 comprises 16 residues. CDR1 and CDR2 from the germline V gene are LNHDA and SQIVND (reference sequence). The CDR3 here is CASRALAGVGGETQYF. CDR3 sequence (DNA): TGTGCCAGCCGCGCCTTAGCGGGGGTCGGTGGAGAGACCCAGTACTTC.

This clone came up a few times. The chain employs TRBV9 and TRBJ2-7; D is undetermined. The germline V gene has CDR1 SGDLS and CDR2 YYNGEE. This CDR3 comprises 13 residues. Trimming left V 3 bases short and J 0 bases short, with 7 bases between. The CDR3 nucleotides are TGTGCCAGCAGCGCAGGCTTCTCCTACGAGCAGTACTTC. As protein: CASSAGFSYEQYF.